Included here is one T cell receptor (beta chain) sequence, with context. This sample stems from a study of PD-L1 blockade in urothelial cancer. At the level of the study: Males with urothelial cancer arising in the bladder constituted most of the roughly 30 patients. Patients' prior chemotherapy regimens numbered 0 to 3.

V shed 2 bases, J shed 3 bases, and the junction held 5 bases outside the gene matches. CDR3 size: 16 residues. The V gene's germline CDR1 is SGDLS and CDR2 YYNGEE. Sequencing was performed with immunoSEQ multiplex PCR; in TCRdb, only in-frame clones are kept and a portion is missing. The data show roughly 40,000 clones, with about 90% seen just once and approximately 7.9% held by the top ten. As to time point: peripheral blood 6 weeks after treatment start. The sample was PBMCs, taken around atezolizumab (anti-PD-L1) treatment. The origin of this receptor is an older man with urothelial cancer. This rearrangement joins TRBV9 to TRBJ1-4; 9 bases map to TRBD1. The CDR3 spells CASSVRGTGPNEKLFF. CDR3 DNA: TGTGCCAGCAGCGTGAGGGGGACAGGGCCTAATGAAAAACTGTTTTTT.